These 27 T cell receptor beta chains were sequenced from one sample in a study of T cell changes during pregnancy in multiple sclerosis. Measured with immunoSEQ multiplex PCR; TCRdb has only the in-frame clones, and not every one. The sample records around 80,000 clones, roughly 94% being singletons. The sample consisted of peripheral blood, taken before pregnancy. The origin of the receptors is a female donor with multiple sclerosis, enrolled in a pregnancy study.

The chain employs TRBV6-1 and TRBJ2-7, with a possible D match to TRBD1 (5 bases). V shed 8 bases and J shed 0 bases, with 11 bases lying between them. The CDR3 covers 13 residues. The germline V gene encodes CDR1 MNHNS and CDR2 SASEGT. The CDR3 DNA reads as TGTGCCAGCCTACCAGACAGCTCCTACGAGCAGTACTTC. As protein: CASLPDSSYEQYF.

V usage is TRBV5-1 and J usage is TRBJ2-6, with D hard to call. The V end lost 4 bases, the J end lost 4 bases, and 12 bases lay between the germline ends. Looked up from germline, CDR1 is SGHRS and CDR2 is YFSETQ. The CDR3 spans 15 residues. The chain's CDR3 is CASSLSGAGANVLTF. DNA of the CDR3: TGCGCCAGCAGCCTATCGGGTGCGGGGGCCAACGTCCTGACTTTC.

The J gene is TRBJ1-5, the V gene TRBV30, with D hard to call. There are 16 residues in the CDR3. Germline V gene sequence: CDR1 GTSNPN, CDR2 SVGIG (reference sequence). Trimming removed 0 bases at V and 0 bases at J, with 12 bases between. The CDR3 loop reads CAWSVSSGDSNQPQHF. The CDR3 nucleotides are TGTGCCTGGAGTGTATCATCCGGGGATAGCAATCAGCCCCAGCATTTT. Filled out from reference TRBV30 and TRBJ1-5, the complete variable domain reads SQTIHQWPATLVQPVGSPLSLECTVEGTSNPNLYWYRQAAGRGLQLLFYSVGIGQISSEVPQNLSASRPQDRQFILSSKKLLLSDSGFYLCAWSVSSGDSNQPQHFGDGTRLSIL.

About this clone: Compared with germline, one end of the junction differs, possibly owing to a read error. The chain links TRBV15 to TRBJ1-2; 12 bases are shared with TRBD1. CDR1 and CDR2 from the germline V gene are LNHNV and YYDKDF (reference sequence). This CDR3 has 17 residues. DNA for the CDR3: TGTGCCGCCAGCAGAGATGGGAGGGGACAGGGGGCGTATGGCTACACCTTC. Protein: CAASRDGRGQGAYGYTF.

The chain is built from TRBV4-2 and TRBJ2-7; perhaps TRBD1 as D (5 bases). CDR1 and CDR2 (germline): LGHNA, YNFKEQ. The CDR3 covers 14 residues. Trimming took 0 bases from V and 4 from J, leaving 10 bases between them. Written as DNA, the CDR3 is TGTGCCAGCAGCCAAGAGACAGCACCTTACGAGCAGTACTTC. The encoded protein is CASSQETAPYEQYF.

The sample holds one count of this clone. The genes are TRBV6-6 and TRBJ1-2, with TRBD1 matching 11 bases. Germline values: CDR1 MNHNY, CDR2 SVGAGI (reference sequence). V was clipped by 4 bases and J by 2 bases; unmatched bases: 3. This CDR3 region has 15 residues. CDR3 sequence (DNA): TGTGCCAGCAGTTCCCGGGACAGGGGGAACTATGGCTACACCTTC. Amino acids: CASSSRDRGNYGYTF.

The J gene is TRBJ1-1, the V gene TRBV18; D is possibly TRBD1 (6 bases). This CDR3 has 15 amino acids. V lost 1 base to trimming and J lost 1 base, with 10 bases between them. The germline gives CDR1 KGHSH, CDR2 LQKENI. CDR3 residues: CASSPLEQGNTEAFF. The CDR3 DNA sequence: TGTGCCAGCTCACCACTCGAACAGGGGAACACTGAAGCTTTCTTT.

The chain employs TRBV6-5 and TRBJ1-3; D is unclear. Trimming removed 6 bases at V and 0 bases at J, with 12 bases between. CDR3 length: 15 residues. Germline CDR1 MNHEY, CDR2 SVGAGI. The CDR3: CASSPLRDSGNTIYF. CDR3 coding DNA: TGTGCCAGCAGCCCTCTTCGGGACTCTGGAAACACCATATATTTT.

This clone was counted a few times. V gene TRBV29-1 combines with J gene TRBJ2-7; 7 nucleotides agree with TRBD1. CDR3 size: 12 residues. Germline V lookup: CDR1 SQVTM, CDR2 ANQGSEA. With V trimmed by 5 bases and J by 3 bases, 4 bases remained unmatched. The CDR3 loop is CSVRDSYYEQYF. CDR3 in DNA: TGCAGCGTTCGGGACAGTTACTACGAGCAGTACTTC.

The chain joins TRBV9 to TRBJ2-2; tentative D call: TRBD2 (6 bases). Trimming pared 4 bases from V and 7 bases from J, leaving 14 bases between. Germline CDR1 SGDLS, CDR2 YYNGEE. This CDR3 is built from 14 residues. This CDR3 reads CASSKPSVDGELFF. Written as DNA, the CDR3 is TGTGCCAGCAGCAAACCTAGCGTGGACGGGGAGCTGTTTTTT.

CDR3 DNA: TGTGCCAGCGTGCAGGGAGGGGGTCAGCCCCAGCATTTT. It yields the protein CASVQGGGQPQHF. The chain recombines TRBV2 with TRBJ1-5; D may be TRBD1 (6 bases). Germline-derived CDR1 and CDR2 are SNHLY and FYNNEI. The V and J ends lost 8 bases and 6 bases respectively, with 14 bases between them. This CDR3 is 13 amino acids long.

The chain is built from TRBV5-1 and TRBJ2-5, with a tentative D call TRBD2 (6 bases). CDR1 and CDR2 (germline): SGHRS, YFSETQ. The CDR3 runs 14 residues. Trimming stripped 4 bases from V and 1 base from J, with 11 bases between. The CDR3 region is CASSPTRLQETQYF. The CDR3 nucleotides read TGCGCCAGCAGCCCGACTAGACTCCAAGAGACCCAGTACTTC.

The chain couples TRBV5-6 to TRBJ1-2; no clear D gene. The CDR3 extends over 13 amino acids. Germline V gene data show CDR1 as SGHDT and CDR2 as YYEEEE. Trimming removed 2 bases at V and 8 bases at J, with 13 bases between. DNA of the CDR3: TGTGCCAGCAGCTTAGGGCTGGGAGTCGGCTACACCTTC. Protein product: CASSLGLGVGYTF.

This chain connects TRBV4-2 to TRBJ2-2; D is possibly TRBD2 (5 bases). CDR1 and CDR2 from the germline V gene are LGHNA and YNFKEQ. Trimming took off 0 bases at V and 7 bases at J, with 9 bases between the two ends. The CDR3 loop spans 14 amino acids. CDR3 loop: CASSQDPGVGELFF. In DNA, the CDR3 is TGTGCCAGCAGCCAAGATCCCGGGGTCGGGGAGCTGTTTTTT.

The V gene is TRBV30, the J gene TRBJ1-5; D gene ambiguous. V lost 2 bases and J lost 3, with 11 bases in between. This CDR3 spans 14 amino acids. The germline gives CDR1 GTSNPN, CDR2 SVGIG (reference sequence). The CDR3 DNA reads as TGTGCCTGGAGTACAGCAGCCTTCAATCAGCCCCAGCATTTT. Its translation is CAWSTAAFNQPQHF.

The gene calls are TRBV2 and TRBJ2-2; 12 bases line up with TRBD1. The CDR3 is 18 amino acids. Per the germline V gene, CDR1 is SNHLY and CDR2 is FYNNEI. The trim removed 6 bases at V and 7 bases at J, leaving 15 bases unmatched. The CDR3 loop reads CASRAGTGGLNWNGELFF. DNA for the CDR3: TGTGCCAGCAGAGCCGGGACAGGGGGCTTGAATTGGAACGGGGAGCTGTTTTTT.

This chain links TRBV7-8 with TRBJ1-1; 8 bases agree with TRBD1. J was trimmed by 3 bases and V by 7 bases; bases with no gene match: 7. Germline V CDR1 and CDR2: SGHVS, FQNEAQ. The CDR3 length is 14 residues. In DNA, the CDR3 is TGTGCCAGCACCTTGACAGGGGCCGACACTGAAGCTTTCTTT. It translates to CASTLTGADTEAFF.

The chain joins TRBV19 to TRBJ1-2; the D is unclear. The V and J ends lost 3 bases and 5 bases respectively, with 13 bases between them. The length of the CDR3 is 14 residues. Germline V lookup: CDR1 LNHDA, CDR2 SQIVND (reference sequence). The CDR3 loop is CASSILAGGYGYTF. For the CDR3, the DNA is TGTGCCAGTAGTATCTTGGCCGGCGGATATGGCTACACCTTC. The entire variable domain, with the rest obtained from reference TRBV19 and TRBJ1-2, is as follows: DGGITQSPKYLFRKEGQNVTLSCEQNLNHDAMYWYRQDPGQGLRLIYYSQIVNDFQKGDIAEGYSVSREKKESFPLTVTSAQKNPTAFYLCASSILAGGYGYTFGSGTRLTVV.

This CDR3 reads CATSRGLSRSYGYTF. The CDR3 DNA sequence: TGTGCCACCAGCAGAGGACTGTCGAGATCTTATGGCTACACCTTC. The chain carries TRBV15 and TRBJ1-2, with no clear D. The CDR3 is 15 amino acids. Germline-derived CDR1 and CDR2 are LNHNV and YYDKDF (reference sequence). Trimming removed 1 base from V and 5 bases from J, with 14 bases in between.

For this clone: Mismatch with germline at one junction end may stem from a read error. The V call is TRBV6-1, the J call TRBJ2-1; 8 positions agree with TRBD2. The CDR3 spans 19 residues. Germline CDR1 and CDR2: MNHNS and SASEGT. The CDR3 here is CASSEAPLIAGSSYNEQFF. The CDR3 DNA reads TGTGCCAGCAGCGAAGCACCCCTAATAGCGGGGTCTTCCTACAATGAGCAGTTCTTC.

This rearrangement joins TRBV27 to TRBJ2-7, with D possibly being TRBD1 (6 bases). The CDR3 runs to 12 residues. The V gene's germline CDR1 is MNHEY and CDR2 SMNVEV (reference sequence). Trimming removed 2 bases at V and 7 bases at J, with 9 bases between. The CDR3 DNA sequence: TGTGCCAGCAGTTTAAGGGGGACAGAGCAGTACTTC. Protein sequence: CASSLRGTEQYF.

V usage is TRBV7-3 and J usage is TRBJ1-6, with 7 bases identical to TRBD1. Germline CDR1 is SGHTA and CDR2 is FQGTGA. The CDR3 covers 13 residues. Trimming removed 5 bases from V and 10 bases from J; junction bases left unmatched: 5. DNA for the CDR3: TGTGCCAGCAGCATTCTCAGGGGGTCACCCCTCCACTTT. Its translation is CASSILRGSPLHF.

J is TRBJ2-7 and V is TRBV7-8, with unresolved D. Trimming stripped 3 bases from V and 2 bases from J, with 11 bases between. Per germline, CDR1 SGHVS and CDR2 FQNEAQ. There are 14 residues in the CDR3. The CDR3: CASSFIPETYEQYF. The CDR3 region has the DNA TGTGCCAGCAGCTTCATCCCGGAGACCTACGAGCAGTACTTC.

J is TRBJ2-1 and V is TRBV10-3, with 12 bases identical to TRBD2. Germline values: CDR1 ENHRY, CDR2 SYGVKD. The CDR3 length is 16 residues. The junction had 9 bases not matched to a gene; V was cut back by 4 bases and J by 8 bases. CDR3 residues: CAISGLLAGGYDEQFF. The CDR3 DNA sequence: TGTGCCATCAGTGGCCTACTAGCGGGGGGATACGATGAGCAGTTCTTC.

The V call is TRBV7-8, the J call TRBJ1-4; D unresolved. Germline loops: CDR1 SGHVS, CDR2 FQNEAQ. CDR3 length: 14 residues. The V end was cut by 0 bases, the J end by 4 bases, with 6 bases between. CDR3 protein: CASSLAENNEKLFF. In DNA form, the CDR3 reads TGTGCCAGCAGCTTAGCGGAGAATAATGAAAAACTGTTTTTT.

This chain joins TRBV9 and TRBJ1-4; perhaps TRBD1 as D (6 bases). Germline-derived CDR1 and CDR2 are SGDLS and YYNGEE. CDR3 size: 15 residues. Trimming pared 0 bases from V and 5 bases from J, leaving 11 bases between. DNA for the CDR3: TGTGCCAGCAGCGTAGGGTGGGGGCGGAATGAAAAACTGTTTTTT. Translation gives CASSVGWGRNEKLFF.

The chain recombines TRBV9 with TRBJ2-2; TRBD1 aligns across 8 bases. J was trimmed by 1 base and V by 2 bases; bases with no gene match: 1. The CDR3 runs to 15 residues. Germline lookup yields CDR1 SGDLS and CDR2 YYNGEE. CDR3 in DNA: TGTGCCAGCAGCGTCGGACAGGGGAACACCGGGGAGCTGTTTTTT. It is translated as CASSVGQGNTGELFF.